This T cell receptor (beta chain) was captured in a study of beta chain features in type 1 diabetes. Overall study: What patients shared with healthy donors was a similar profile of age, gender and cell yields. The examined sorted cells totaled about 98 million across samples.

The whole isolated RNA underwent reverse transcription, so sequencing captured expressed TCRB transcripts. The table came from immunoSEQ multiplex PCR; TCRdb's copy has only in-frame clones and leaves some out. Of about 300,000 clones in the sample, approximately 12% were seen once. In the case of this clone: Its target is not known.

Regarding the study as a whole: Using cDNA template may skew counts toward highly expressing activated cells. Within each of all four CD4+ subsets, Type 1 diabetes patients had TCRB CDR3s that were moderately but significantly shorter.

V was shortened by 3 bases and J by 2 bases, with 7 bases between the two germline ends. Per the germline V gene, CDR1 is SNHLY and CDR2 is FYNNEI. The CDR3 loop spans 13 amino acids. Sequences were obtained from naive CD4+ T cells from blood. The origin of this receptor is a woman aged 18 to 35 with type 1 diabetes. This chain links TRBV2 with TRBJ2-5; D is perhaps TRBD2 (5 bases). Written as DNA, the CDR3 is TGTGCCAGCAGTGACCTAGCTCAAGAGACCCAGTACTTC. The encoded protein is CASSDLAQETQYF.